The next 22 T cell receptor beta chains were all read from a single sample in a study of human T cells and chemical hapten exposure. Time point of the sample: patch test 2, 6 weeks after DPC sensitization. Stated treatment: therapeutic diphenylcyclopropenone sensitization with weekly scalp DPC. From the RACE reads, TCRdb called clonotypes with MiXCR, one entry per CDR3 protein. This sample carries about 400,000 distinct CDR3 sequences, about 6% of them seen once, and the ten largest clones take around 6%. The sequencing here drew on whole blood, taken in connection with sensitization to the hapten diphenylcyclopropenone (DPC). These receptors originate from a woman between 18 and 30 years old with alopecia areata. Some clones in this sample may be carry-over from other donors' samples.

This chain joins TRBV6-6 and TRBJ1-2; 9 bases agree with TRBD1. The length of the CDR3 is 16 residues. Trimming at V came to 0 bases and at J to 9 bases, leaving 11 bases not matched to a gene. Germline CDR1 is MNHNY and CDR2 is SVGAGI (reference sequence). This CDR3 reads CASSYSARDREDRYTF. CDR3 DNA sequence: TGTGCCAGCAGTTACTCGGCGCGGGACAGGGAGGATCGCTACACCTTC.

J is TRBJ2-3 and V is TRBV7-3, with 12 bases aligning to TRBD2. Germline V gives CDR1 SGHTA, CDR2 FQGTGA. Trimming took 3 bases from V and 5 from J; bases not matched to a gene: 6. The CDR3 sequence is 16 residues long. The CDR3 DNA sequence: TGTGCCAGCAGCTTCCTACGACTAGCGGGGGAAGATACGCAGTATTTT. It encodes CASSFLRLAGEDTQYF.

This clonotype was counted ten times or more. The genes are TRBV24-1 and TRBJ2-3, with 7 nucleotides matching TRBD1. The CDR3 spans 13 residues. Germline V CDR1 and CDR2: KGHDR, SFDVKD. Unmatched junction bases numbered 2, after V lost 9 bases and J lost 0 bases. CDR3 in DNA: TGTGCCACCCGACAGGGCAGCACAGATACGCAGTATTTT. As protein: CATRQGSTDTQYF.

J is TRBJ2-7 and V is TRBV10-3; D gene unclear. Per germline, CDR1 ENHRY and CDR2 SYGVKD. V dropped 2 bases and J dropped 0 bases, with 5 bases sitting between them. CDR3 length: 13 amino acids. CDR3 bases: TGTGCCATCAGTGAGCAGAACTCCTACGAGCAGTACTTC. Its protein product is CAISEQNSYEQYF.

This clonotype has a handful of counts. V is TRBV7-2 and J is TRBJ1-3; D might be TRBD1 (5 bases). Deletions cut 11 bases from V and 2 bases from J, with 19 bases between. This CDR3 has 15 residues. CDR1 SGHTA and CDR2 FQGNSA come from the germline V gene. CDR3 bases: TGTGCCTCAAAGGGGCCGGGGCCTCCTGGAAACACCATATATTTT. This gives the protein CASKGPGPPGNTIYF.

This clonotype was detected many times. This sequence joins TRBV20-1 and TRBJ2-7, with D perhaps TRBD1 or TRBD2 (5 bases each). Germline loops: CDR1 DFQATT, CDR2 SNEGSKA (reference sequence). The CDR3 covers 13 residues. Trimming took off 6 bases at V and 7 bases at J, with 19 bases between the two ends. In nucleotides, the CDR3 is TGCAGTGCCAACCGGGACCGAAAAGGGGAGCAGTACTTC. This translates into CSANRDRKGEQYF.

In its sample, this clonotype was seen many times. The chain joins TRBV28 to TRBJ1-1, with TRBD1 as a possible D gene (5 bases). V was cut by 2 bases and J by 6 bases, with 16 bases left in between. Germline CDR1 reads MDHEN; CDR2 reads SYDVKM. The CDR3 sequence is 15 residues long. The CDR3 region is CASSLRALEGPEAFF. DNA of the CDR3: TGTGCCAGCAGTTTAAGGGCCCTAGAGGGACCTGAAGCTTTCTTT.

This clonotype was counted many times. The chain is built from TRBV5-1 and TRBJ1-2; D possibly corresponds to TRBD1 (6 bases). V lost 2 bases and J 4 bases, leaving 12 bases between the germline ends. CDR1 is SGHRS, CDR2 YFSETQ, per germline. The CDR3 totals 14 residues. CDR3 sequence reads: CASSLMDSSYGYTF. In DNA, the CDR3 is TGCGCCAGCAGCTTAATGGACAGCTCCTATGGCTACACCTTC.

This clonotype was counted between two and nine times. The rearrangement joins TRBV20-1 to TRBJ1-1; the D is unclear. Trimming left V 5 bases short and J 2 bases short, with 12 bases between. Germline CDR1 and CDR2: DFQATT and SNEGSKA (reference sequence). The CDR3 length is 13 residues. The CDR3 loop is CSAPYDSNTEAFF. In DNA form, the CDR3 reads TGCAGTGCTCCGTACGATTCCAACACTGAAGCTTTCTTT.

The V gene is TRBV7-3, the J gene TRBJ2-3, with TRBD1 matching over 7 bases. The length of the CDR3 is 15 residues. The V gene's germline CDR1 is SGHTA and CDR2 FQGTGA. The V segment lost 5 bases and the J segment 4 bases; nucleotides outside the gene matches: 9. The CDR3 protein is CASSPRGQEADTQYF. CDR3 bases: TGTGCCAGCAGCCCAAGGGGGCAGGAGGCAGATACGCAGTATTTT.

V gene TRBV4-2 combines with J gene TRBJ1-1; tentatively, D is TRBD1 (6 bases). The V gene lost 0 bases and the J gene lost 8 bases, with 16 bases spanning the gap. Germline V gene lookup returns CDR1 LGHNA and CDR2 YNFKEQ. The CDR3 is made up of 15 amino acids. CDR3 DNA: TGTGCCAGCAGCCAAGATATGCAGGGGCAGGGGGAAGCTTTCTTT. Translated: CASSQDMQGQGEAFF.

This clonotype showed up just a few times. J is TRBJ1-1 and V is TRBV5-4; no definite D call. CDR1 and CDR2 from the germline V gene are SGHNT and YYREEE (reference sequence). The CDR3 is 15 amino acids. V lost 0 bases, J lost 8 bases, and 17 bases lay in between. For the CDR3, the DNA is TGTGCCAGCAGCTTGGAGGTGTTACGTGAGTGGGAAGCTTTCTTT. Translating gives CASSLEVLREWEAFF.

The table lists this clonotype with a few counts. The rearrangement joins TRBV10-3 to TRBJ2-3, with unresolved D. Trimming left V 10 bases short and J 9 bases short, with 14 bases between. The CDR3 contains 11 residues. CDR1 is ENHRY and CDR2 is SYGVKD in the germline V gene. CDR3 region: CATDLMGTQYF. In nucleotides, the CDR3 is TGTGCCACCGACCTGATGGGGACGCAGTATTTT.

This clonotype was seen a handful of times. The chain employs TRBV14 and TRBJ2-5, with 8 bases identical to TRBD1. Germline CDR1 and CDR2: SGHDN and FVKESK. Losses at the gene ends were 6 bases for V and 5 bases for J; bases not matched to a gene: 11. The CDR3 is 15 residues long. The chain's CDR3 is CASRQTGVRFETQYF. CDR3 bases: TGTGCCAGCAGACAGACAGGGGTGCGTTTCGAGACCCAGTACTTC. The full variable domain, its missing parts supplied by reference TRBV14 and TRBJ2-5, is EAGVTQFPSHSVIEKGQTVTLRCDPISGHDNLYWYRRVMGKEIKFLLHFVKESKQDESGMPNNRFLAERTGGTYSTLKVQPAELEDSGVYFCASRQTGVRFETQYFGPGTRLLVL.

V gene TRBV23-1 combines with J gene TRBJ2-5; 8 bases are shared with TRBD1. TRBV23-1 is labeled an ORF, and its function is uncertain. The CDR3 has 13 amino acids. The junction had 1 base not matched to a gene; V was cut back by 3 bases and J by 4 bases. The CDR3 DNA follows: TGCGCCAGCAGTCATCAGGGGGCAGAGACCCAGTACTTC. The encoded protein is CASSHQGAETQYF.

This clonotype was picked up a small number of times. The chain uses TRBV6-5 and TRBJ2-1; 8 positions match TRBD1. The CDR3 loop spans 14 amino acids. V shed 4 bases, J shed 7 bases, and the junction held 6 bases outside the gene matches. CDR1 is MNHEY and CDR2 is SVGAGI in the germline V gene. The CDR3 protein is CASSSGQGRNEQFF. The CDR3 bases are TGTGCCAGCAGTTCTGGACAGGGTAGAAATGAGCAGTTCTTC.

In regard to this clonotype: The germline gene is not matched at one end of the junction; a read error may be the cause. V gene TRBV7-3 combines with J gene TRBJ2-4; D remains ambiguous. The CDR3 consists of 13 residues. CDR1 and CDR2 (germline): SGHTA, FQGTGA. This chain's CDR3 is CTSSSGAKNIQYF. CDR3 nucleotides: TGTACCAGCAGCTCGGGAGCCAAAAACATTCAGTACTTC.

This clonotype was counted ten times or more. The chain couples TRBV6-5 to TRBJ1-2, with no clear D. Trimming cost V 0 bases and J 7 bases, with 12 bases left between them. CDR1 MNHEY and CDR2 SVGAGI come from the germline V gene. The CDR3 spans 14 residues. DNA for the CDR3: TGTGCCAGCAGTTACTCCGTGACCAGCAGTGGCTACACCTTC. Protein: CASSYSVTSSGYTF.

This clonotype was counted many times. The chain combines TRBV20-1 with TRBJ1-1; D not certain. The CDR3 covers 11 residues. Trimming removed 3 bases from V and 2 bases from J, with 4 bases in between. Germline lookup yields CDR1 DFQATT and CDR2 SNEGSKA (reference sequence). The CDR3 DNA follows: TGCAGTGCTAGCGTCAACACTGAAGCTTTCTTT. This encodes CSASVNTEAFF.

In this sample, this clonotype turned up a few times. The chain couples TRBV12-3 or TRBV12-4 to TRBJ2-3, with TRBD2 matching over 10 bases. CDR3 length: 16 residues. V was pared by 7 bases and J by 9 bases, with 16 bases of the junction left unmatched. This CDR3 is CASTFSVLAGARTQYF. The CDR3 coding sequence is TGTGCCAGCACCTTTAGTGTCCTAGCGGGGGCCCGCACGCAGTATTTT.

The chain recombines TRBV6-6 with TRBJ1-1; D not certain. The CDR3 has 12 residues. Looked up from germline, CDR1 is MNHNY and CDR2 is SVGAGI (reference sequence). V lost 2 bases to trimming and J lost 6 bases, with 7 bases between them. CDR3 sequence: CASSYREAEAFF. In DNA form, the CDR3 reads TGTGCCAGCAGTTACAGGGAGGCTGAAGCTTTCTTT.

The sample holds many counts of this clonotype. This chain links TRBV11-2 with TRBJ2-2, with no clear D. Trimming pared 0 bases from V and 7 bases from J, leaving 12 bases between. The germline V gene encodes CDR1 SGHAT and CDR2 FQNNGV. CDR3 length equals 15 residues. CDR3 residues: CASSLDRWTHGELFF. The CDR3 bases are TGTGCCAGCAGCTTAGATCGCTGGACGCACGGGGAGCTGTTTTTT.